The 10 T cell receptor beta chains reported below all come from one sample, sequenced in a study of identical twins. TCRdb ran MiXCR on the 5' RACE reads and lists one entry per CDR3 protein. The sample has about 220,000 distinct CDR3 sequences, 6% to 9% seen once. The data also belong to a second study, concerning yellow fever vaccine responses in identical twins.

Sequences were obtained from memory (CD45RO+) T cells sorted from blood. These receptor sequences come from a woman aged 18-29 years in good health.

The rearrangement joins TRBV11-2 to TRBJ2-7; D possibly corresponds to TRBD1 (5 bases). Trimming left V 1 base short and J 2 bases short, with 9 bases between. The CDR3 runs to 14 residues. Germline CDR1 is SGHAT and CDR2 is FQNNGV. The CDR3 nucleotides read TGTGCCAGCAGCTTAGGCAGACAGACCTACGAGCAGTACTTC. It is translated as CASSLGRQTYEQYF.

This clonotype was seen more than once but under ten times. The chain carries TRBV7-9 and TRBJ1-1; TRBD1 agrees at 8 bases. CDR1 and CDR2 from the germline V gene are SEHNR and FQNEAQ (reference sequence). Unmatched junction bases numbered 14, after V lost 4 bases and J lost 7 bases. The CDR3 is 16 residues long. CDR3 bases: TGTGCCAGCAGCTCTACCCGCCTACAGGGGGAGGGTGAAGCTTTCTTT. This gives the protein CASSSTRLQGEGEAFF. Supplemented by reference TRBV7-9 and TRBJ1-1, the full variable domain reads DTGVSQNPRHKITKRGQNVTFRCDPISEHNRLYWYRQTLGQGPEFLTYFQNEAQLEKSRLLSDRFSAERPKGSFSTLEIQRTEQGDSAMYLCASSSTRLQGEGEAFFGQGTRLTVV.

The sample holds many counts of this clonotype. This chain connects TRBV12-3 or TRBV12-4 to TRBJ2-1; D could derive from TRBD1 or TRBD2 (5 bases each). Trimming removed 1 base from V and 6 bases from J, with 13 bases in between. The CDR3 is made up of 15 amino acids. The CDR3 here is CASSLVGDRSNEQFF. CDR3 in DNA: TGTGCCAGCAGTTTAGTAGGGGACCGTAGCAATGAGCAGTTCTTC.

The table lists this clonotype with many counts. The V and J genes are TRBV28 and TRBJ2-7; D is ambiguous. Per germline, CDR1 MDHEN and CDR2 SYDVKM. The CDR3 totals 12 residues. V lost 6 bases, J lost 6 bases, and 12 bases lay in between. Here the CDR3 reads CASRSRYGEQYF. The CDR3 nucleotides read TGTGCCAGCAGGTCCCGTTATGGCGAGCAGTACTTC.

This clonotype was detected only a few times. This sequence joins TRBV4-3 and TRBJ1-5; D not certain. Trimming left V 0 bases short and J 10 bases short, with 10 bases between. Germline V CDR1 and CDR2: LGHNA, YSLEER. This CDR3 spans 13 amino acids. CDR3 sequence (DNA): TGCGCCAGCAGCCAAGATATGAATTCCCCCCAGCATTTT. Protein product: CASSQDMNSPQHF.

J is TRBJ2-2 and V is TRBV4-2; 8 nucleotides align to TRBD1. Germline lookup yields CDR1 LGHNA and CDR2 YNFKEQ. V trimming: 3 bases; J trimming: 7 bases; junction bases outside the gene matches: 10. The CDR3 is made up of 16 amino acids. The CDR3 DNA reads TGTGCCAGCAGCCAGCGGACAGGGTCAAATGGCGGGGAGCTGTTTTTT. Translation gives CASSQRTGSNGGELFF.

This clonotype has more than one count but fewer than ten. The gene calls are TRBV6-5 and TRBJ2-2, with TRBD1 matching over 9 bases. J was trimmed by 6 bases and V by 4 bases; bases with no gene match: 0. Germline CDR1 MNHEY, CDR2 SVGAGI. The CDR3 length is 13 residues. This chain's CDR3 is CASSWTGAGELFF. In DNA form, the CDR3 reads TGTGCCAGCAGTTGGACAGGGGCCGGGGAGCTGTTTTTT.

There are a few counts of this clonotype. The J gene is TRBJ1-1, the V gene TRBV20-1; D gene unclear. Looked up from germline, CDR1 is DFQATT and CDR2 is SNEGSKA (reference sequence). V was clipped by 0 bases and J by 1 base, with 12 bases between them. The CDR3 runs 15 residues. The DNA of the CDR3 is TGCAGTGCTAGAGATCGAGGGTTCCGGAACACTGAAGCTTTCTTT. Protein sequence: CSARDRGFRNTEAFF.

V and J are TRBV20-1 and TRBJ2-1; D perhaps matches TRBD2 (8 bases). Deletions cut 6 bases from V and 5 bases from J, with 17 bases between. The germline CDR1 and CDR2 sequences are DFQATT and SNEGSKA (reference sequence). There are 14 residues in the CDR3. The CDR3 DNA follows: TGCAGTGCGCAGGGGGGCGGGGGGAACAATGAGCAGTTCTTC. Protein sequence: CSAQGGGGNNEQFF.

In its sample, this clonotype was seen a few times. The V call is TRBV2, the J call TRBJ1-1; weak D call: TRBD1 (5 bases). The germline V and J ends were trimmed by 2 bases and 0 bases, with 22 bases remaining between them. This CDR3 comprises 19 residues. Germline V gene data show CDR1 as SNHLY and CDR2 as FYNNEI. DNA for the CDR3: TGTGCCAGCAGTGAATTGGGGCGCCTGGACGGGAAGTTGAACACTGAAGCTTTCTTT. Protein: CASSELGRLDGKLNTEAFF.